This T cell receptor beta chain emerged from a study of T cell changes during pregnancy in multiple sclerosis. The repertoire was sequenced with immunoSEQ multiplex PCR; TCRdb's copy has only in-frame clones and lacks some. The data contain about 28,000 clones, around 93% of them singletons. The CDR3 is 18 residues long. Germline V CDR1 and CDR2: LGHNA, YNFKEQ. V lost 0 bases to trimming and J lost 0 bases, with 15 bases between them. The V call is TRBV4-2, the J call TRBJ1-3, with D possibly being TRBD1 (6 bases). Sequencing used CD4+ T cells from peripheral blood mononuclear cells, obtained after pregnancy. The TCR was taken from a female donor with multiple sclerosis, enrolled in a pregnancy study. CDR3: CASSQEGGAANSGNTIYF. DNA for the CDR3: TGTGCCAGCAGCCAAGAGGGGGGGGCAGCTAACTCTGGAAACACCATATATTTT.